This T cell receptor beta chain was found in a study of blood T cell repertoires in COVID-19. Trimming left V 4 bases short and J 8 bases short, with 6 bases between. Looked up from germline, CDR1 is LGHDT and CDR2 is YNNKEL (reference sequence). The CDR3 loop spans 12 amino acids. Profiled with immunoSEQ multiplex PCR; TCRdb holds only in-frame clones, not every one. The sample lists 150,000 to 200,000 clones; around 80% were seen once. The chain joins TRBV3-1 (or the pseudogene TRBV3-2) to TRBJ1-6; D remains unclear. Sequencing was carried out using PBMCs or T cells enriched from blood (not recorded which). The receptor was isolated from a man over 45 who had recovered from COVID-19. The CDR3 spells CASSRAHSPLHF. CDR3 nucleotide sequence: TGTGCCAGCAGCCGCGCCCATTCACCCCTCCACTTT.